Each of the 7 T cell receptor beta chains below was sequenced from the same sample in a study of cytomegalovirus exposure and HLA in healthy donors. The method was immunoSEQ multiplex PCR; TCRdb's version includes in-frame clones alone and lacks a portion of them. In the table there are roughly 330,000 clones, roughly nine tenths of which are singletons. Sequencing input: PBMCs. These TCRs come from a woman in her twenties or thirties in good health and CMV-seropositive.

This CDR3 reads CASSQGTGGNTIYF. In DNA form, the CDR3 reads TGTGCCAGCTCACAAGGGACGGGCGGAAACACCATATATTTT. The chain is built from TRBV18 and TRBJ1-3; a weak D match, TRBD1 (5 bases). Germline CDR1 and CDR2: KGHSH and LQKENI. Trimming removed 4 bases from V and 4 bases from J, with 11 bases in between. CDR3 length: 14 amino acids.

As concerns this clone: The sample has other DNA sequences that encode this CDR3 too. The V call is TRBV27, the J call TRBJ2-3; D not resolved. Germline loops: CDR1 MNHEY, CDR2 SMNVEV (reference sequence). This CDR3 contains 13 residues. The V gene lost 1 base and the J gene lost 1 base, with 3 bases spanning the gap. The CDR3 nucleotides are TGTGCCAGCAGTTTATTTGGCACAGATACGCAGTATTTT. It encodes CASSLFGTDTQYF.

CDR3 DNA: TGTGCCAGCTCACCGAAAGCAGGGGCCACCGGGGAGCTGTTTTTT. Residues: CASSPKAGATGELFF. The gene calls are TRBV18 and TRBJ2-2, with D possibly matching TRBD1 (6 bases). The CDR3 spans 15 residues. Germline CDR1 is KGHSH and CDR2 is LQKENI. Trimming removed 3 bases at V and 4 bases at J, with 12 bases between.

This clone was detected only once. This chain connects TRBV30 to TRBJ1-5; no firm D call. Germline V gene data show CDR1 as GTSNPN and CDR2 as SVGIG (reference sequence). The germline V and J ends were trimmed by 3 bases and 1 base, with 7 bases remaining between them. This CDR3 spans 13 amino acids. The CDR3 protein is CAWSRQSNQPQHF. CDR3 nucleotides: TGTGCCTGGAGCAGGCAAAGCAATCAGCCCCAGCATTTT.

V gene TRBV28 combines with J gene TRBJ2-1; TRBD2 matches 9 bases. J lost 5 bases, V lost 5 bases, and 10 bases had no gene match. CDR1 and CDR2 (germline): MDHEN, SYDVKM. This CDR3 is 16 amino acids long. The CDR3 protein is CASSPPGTSRNNEQFF. In DNA form, the CDR3 reads TGTGCCAGCAGTCCGCCGGGGACTAGCCGGAACAATGAGCAGTTCTTC.

The CDR3 nucleotides read TGCGCCAGCAGCACCCTGACAGTCCAAGAGACCCAGTACTTC. This encodes CASSTLTVQETQYF. The gene calls are TRBV5-1 and TRBJ2-5, with D possibly matching TRBD1 (5 bases). V was trimmed by 4 bases and J by 1 base, leaving 11 bases between them. The germline V gene encodes CDR1 SGHRS and CDR2 YFSETQ. There are 14 residues in the CDR3.

This clone was picked up one time. This chain links TRBV7-6 with TRBJ2-7, with a weak D call TRBD1 (5 bases). The V gene lost 5 bases and the J gene lost 6 bases, with 23 bases spanning the gap. The germline V gene encodes CDR1 SGHVS and CDR2 FNYEAQ. This CDR3 comprises 16 residues. The CDR3 here is CASSPPSGFSTGEQYF. The CDR3 nucleotides read TGTGCCAGCAGCCCCCCCTCCGGGTTTTCAACAGGCGAGCAGTACTTC.